Listed below are T cell receptor beta chains from one sample, sequenced in a study of T cells in Graves' hyperthyroidism and ophthalmopathy. TCRdb ran MiXCR on the multiplex PCR reads and lists one entry per CDR3 protein. The sample lists 40,000 to 60,000 distinct CDR3 sequences, under 50% seen once, with roughly 9.7% in the top ten. Sample: blood. These receptors were obtained from a woman in her fifties or sixties with Graves' ophthalmopathy. Both conserved end residues are trimmed from each CDR3.

V gene,J gene,CDR3 protein
TRBV7-8,TRBJ2-2,ASSSQDYSNTGELF
TRBV5-6,TRBJ1-6,ASSRGALGNSPLH
TRBV7-7,TRBJ2-1,ASSLREGEGELF
TRBV29-1,TRBJ2-6,SVERTGGAGANVLT
TRBV11-2,TRBJ2-5,ASSLDPGGRETQY
TRBV7-9,TRBJ2-3,ASSLGQDTDTQY
TRBV6-1,TRBJ2-3,ASSGGTSEADTQY
TRBV20-1,TRBJ2-5,SARESLSTQY
TRBV24-1,TRBJ1-6,ATSGARKTGECSYNSPLH
TRBV12-1,TRBJ2-7,ASSPRDSGEQY
TRBV20-1,TRBJ2-5,SASPRGRGEETQY
TRBV20-1,TRBJ2-7,SARPPGGHEQY
TRBV15,TRBJ1-2,ATSRRPLQGVRGYT
TRBV15,TRBJ1-3,ATSRSRQAAGNTIY
TRBV27,TRBJ2-1,ASSRRDRGHEQF
TRBV13,TRBJ2-2,ASSLVGAGGLIGELF
TRBV5-1,TRBJ2-5,ASSLGGSTGEEGETQY
TRBV20-1,TRBJ2-3,SAFRGRNTDTQY
TRBV7-9,TRBJ1-1,ASSLDRGAHHGAF
TRBV6-5,TRBJ2-7,ASSDFPVGVEQY
TRBV5-4,TRBJ1-6,ASSPGTGLNSPLH
TRBV2,TRBJ2-1,ASTSRGGVGSNEQF
TRBV20-1,TRBJ2-7,SARDRIYEQY
TRBV5-6,TRBJ2-7,ASSLAPGAYEQY
TRBV6-1,TRBJ2-3,ASSTRGLADITDTQY
TRBV28,TRBJ1-1,ASRVTGTEAF
TRBV7-9,TRBJ2-1,ASSEQREVNEQF
TRBV24-1,TRBJ2-3,ATSDLGTSNTDTQY
TRBV12-5,TRBJ2-1,ASGLLPQGVTSGGPSSYNEQF
TRBV7-2,TRBJ2-7,ASSLETVQY
TRBV2,TRBJ1-4,ASRGRGAEKLF
TRBV29-1,TRBJ2-5,SVVRDLETQY
TRBV7-9,TRBJ2-7,ASSTVLREQY
TRBV7-2,TRBJ2-7,ASSLGLAGGSYEQY
TRBV6-6,TRBJ2-7,ASSYSKPSLYEQY
TRBV7-2,TRBJ2-2,ASSQGPGAINPNTGELL
TRBV10-3,TRBJ1-6,AISGQGDRSYNSPLH
TRBV19,TRBJ2-1,ASRRDGYNEQF
TRBV10-1,TRBJ1-6,ASRLKTLLH
TRBV7-2,TRBJ2-1,ASSPRLAASSYNGQF
TRBV5-4,TRBJ2-5,ASSRGSGGGETQY
TRBV19,TRBJ2-1,ASSPQDREREQF
TRBV7-2,TRBJ1-4,ASKTDYNEKLF
TRBV15,TRBJ2-5,ATSSPPGGEETQY